Described below is a single T cell receptor (beta chain) sequence and its context. Its specificity is not known. The data originate from a study of Ad26.COV2.S vaccination and SARS-CoV-2 variants. Study-level information: Vaccine-arm donor from the placebo-controlled COV1001 Ad26.COV2.S trial.

Broader study findings: Substantial response breadth was reportedly seen for spike-specific CD8+ and CD4+ T cells after vaccination. Vaccinees showed greater spike-specific TCR breadth than placebo recipients. Using TCR breadth and depth analyses may have led to underestimated total T cell responses.

The treatment denotes: some 20 received Ad26.COV2.S at low or high dose, single or two shots; about 5 received placebo; per-sample allocation not given. The investigators took samples on day 63 after the first vaccine or placebo injection. Generated by immunoSEQ multiplex PCR, the TCRdb table keeps only in-frame clones and is missing some. The data show about 440,000 clones, 80% to 95% seen once. Sequencing was performed on peripheral blood, taken in a trial of Ad26.COV2.S vaccine versus placebo. The receptor was isolated from a person aged 18-60 years who received the Ad26.COV2.S COVID-19 vaccine or a placebo.

CDR3 protein: CASSIQTGLAYGYTF. The CDR3 nucleotides are TGTGCCAGTAGTATACAAACAGGGCTGGCCTATGGCTACACCTTC. V usage is TRBV19 and J usage is TRBJ1-2; perhaps TRBD1 as D (6 bases). This CDR3 is 15 amino acids long. The germline V gene has CDR1 LNHDA and CDR2 SQIVND (reference sequence). The V end lost 2 bases, the J end lost 4 bases, and 14 bases lay between the germline ends.